This TCR beta chain was sequenced for a study of identical twins. General study results and limits: Excess twin sharing in beta out-of-frame sequences was weaker.

Of note for this clonotype: Its antigen is still unknown.

cDNA molecules carried unique molecular identifiers, and template switching added a universal primer site. One entry per CDR3 protein results from TCRdb running MiXCR on the 5' RACE reads. The sample gives fewer than 550,000 distinct CDR3 sequences, 15% of which show up once; 0.44% is in the top ten. This CDR3 region has 15 residues. Germline-derived CDR1 and CDR2 are LGHDT and YNNKEL (reference sequence). These sequences were also reported in another study, on yellow fever vaccine responses in identical twins.

The rearrangement links TRBV3-1 to TRBJ2-3, with 12 positions matching TRBD2. Sequenced: CD4+ T cells sorted from blood. This TCR came from a woman younger than 35 in good health. The chain's CDR3 is CTSASGGAPGDTQYF. DNA for the CDR3: TGTACTTCGGCTAGCGGGGGGGCTCCTGGAGATACGCAGTATTTT.